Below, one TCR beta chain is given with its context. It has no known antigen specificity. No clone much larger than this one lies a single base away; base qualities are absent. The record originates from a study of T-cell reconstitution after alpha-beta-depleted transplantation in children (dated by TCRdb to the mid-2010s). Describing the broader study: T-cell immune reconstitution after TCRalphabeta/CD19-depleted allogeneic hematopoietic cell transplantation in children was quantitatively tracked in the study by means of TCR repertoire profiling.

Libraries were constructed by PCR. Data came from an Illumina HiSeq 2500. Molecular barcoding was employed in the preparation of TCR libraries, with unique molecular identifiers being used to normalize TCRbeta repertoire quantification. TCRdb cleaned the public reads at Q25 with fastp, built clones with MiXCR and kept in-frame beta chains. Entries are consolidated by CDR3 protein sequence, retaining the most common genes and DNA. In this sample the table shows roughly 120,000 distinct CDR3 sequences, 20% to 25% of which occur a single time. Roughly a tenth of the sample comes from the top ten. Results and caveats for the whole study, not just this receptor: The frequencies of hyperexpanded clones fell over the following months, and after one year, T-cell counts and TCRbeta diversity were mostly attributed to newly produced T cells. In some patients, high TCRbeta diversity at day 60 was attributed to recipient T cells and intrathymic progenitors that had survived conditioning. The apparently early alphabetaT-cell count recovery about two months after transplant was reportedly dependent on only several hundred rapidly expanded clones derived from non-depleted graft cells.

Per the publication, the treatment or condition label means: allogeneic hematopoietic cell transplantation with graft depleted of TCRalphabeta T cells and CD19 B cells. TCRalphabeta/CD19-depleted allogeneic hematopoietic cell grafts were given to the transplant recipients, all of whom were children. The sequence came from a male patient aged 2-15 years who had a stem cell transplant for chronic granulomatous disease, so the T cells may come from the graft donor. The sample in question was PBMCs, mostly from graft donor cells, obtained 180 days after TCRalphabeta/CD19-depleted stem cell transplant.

The nucleotide sequence is given as TGTGCCAGCACCCAGGGAGGGAGCCAGTTCTTC. The encoded protein is CASTQGGSQFF. The sequence joins TRBV6-2 or TRBV6-3 to TRBJ2-1; 7 bases in the middle match TRBD2. There are 11 amino acids in the CDR3, from cysteine to phenylalanine inclusive. Here the CDR3 DNA is all that survives: 33 bases in frame from base 1. The germline V end is reduced by 7 bases and the J end by 13 bases; junction bases left unmatched: 7. CDR1 MNHEY and CDR2 SVGEGT are derived from the germline V gene.